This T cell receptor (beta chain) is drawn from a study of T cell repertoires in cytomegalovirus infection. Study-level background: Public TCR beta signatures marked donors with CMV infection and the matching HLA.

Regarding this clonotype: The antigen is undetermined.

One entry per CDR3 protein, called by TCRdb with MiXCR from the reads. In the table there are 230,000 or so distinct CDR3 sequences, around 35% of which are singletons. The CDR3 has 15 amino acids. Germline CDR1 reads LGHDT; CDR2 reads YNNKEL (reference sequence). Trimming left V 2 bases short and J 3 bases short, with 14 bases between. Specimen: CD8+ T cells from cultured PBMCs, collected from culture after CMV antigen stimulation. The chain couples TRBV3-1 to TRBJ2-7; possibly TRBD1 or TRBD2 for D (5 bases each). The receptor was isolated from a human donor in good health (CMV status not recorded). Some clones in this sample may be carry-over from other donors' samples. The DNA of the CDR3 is TGTGCCAGCAGCCAACTCAGGGACCCAAACTACGAGCAGTACTTC. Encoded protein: CASSQLRDPNYEQYF.